This passage covers 20 T cell receptor beta chains from one sample sequenced in a study of shared clonotypes between healthy human individuals. The data were produced by immunoSEQ multiplex PCR, yet TCRdb's version contains in-frame clones alone and is incomplete. The data hold roughly 2.2 million clones, with approximately 95% observed a single time. What was sequenced was naive CD4+ T cells from PBMCs. Documented subset: CD45RA+ positively selected. Receptors originate from a man between 18 and 35 years old in good health. Some clones in this sample may be carry-over from other donors' samples.

The genes are TRBV7-9 and TRBJ1-1; the D is unclear. Trimming left V 2 bases short and J 5 bases short, with 18 bases between. CDR1 is SEHNR, CDR2 FQNEAQ, per germline (reference sequence). This CDR3 has 16 amino acids. CDR3 loop: CASSLKEGPGDTEAFF. The CDR3 DNA is TGTGCCAGCAGCTTAAAAGAAGGGCCCGGGGATACTGAAGCTTTCTTT.

This clone showed up just once. The chain employs TRBV28 and TRBJ2-4, with TRBD2 matching 8 bases. The CDR3 spans 17 residues. Germline CDR1 MDHEN, CDR2 SYDVKM. Losses at the gene ends were 3 bases for V and 7 bases for J; bases not matched to a gene: 14. As DNA, the CDR3 is TGTGCCAGCAGTTTGCCCCTCGGGACTAGTGTCAAGAACATTCAGTACTTC. It specifies CASSLPLGTSVKNIQYF.

The rearrangement joins TRBV19 to TRBJ1-5; a possible D gene is TRBD1 (6 bases). Per the germline V gene, CDR1 is LNHDA and CDR2 is SQIVND (reference sequence). This CDR3 region has 14 residues. Trimming stripped 6 bases from V and 4 bases from J, with 13 bases between. CDR3 sequence (DNA): TGTGCCAGTAGAACAGGGCCGGGGAATCAGCCCCAGCATTTT. The encoded protein is CASRTGPGNQPQHF. Full variable domain (outside the CDR3, taken from reference TRBV19 and TRBJ1-5): DGGITQSPKYLFRKEGQNVTLSCEQNLNHDAMYWYRQDPGQGLRLIYYSQIVNDFQKGDIAEGYSVSREKKESFPLTVTSAQKNPTAFYLCASRTGPGNQPQHFGDGTRLSIL.

The chain carries TRBV7-2 and TRBJ2-7; 13 bases line up with TRBD2. The CDR3 is 19 amino acids. V was pared by 0 bases and J by 0 bases, with 8 bases of the junction left unmatched. Looked up from germline, CDR1 is SGHTA and CDR2 is FQGNSA. The CDR3 region has the DNA TGTGCCAGCAGCTTAGCGGTACTAGCGGGAGGGTCGAGCTCCTACGAGCAGTACTTC. This sequence encodes CASSLAVLAGGSSSYEQYF.

This clone was observed once. The rearrangement uses TRBV28 and TRBJ2-7; 7 bases are shared with TRBD1. Germline V gives CDR1 MDHEN, CDR2 SYDVKM. The CDR3 runs to 15 residues. V was clipped by 6 bases and J by 3 bases; unmatched bases: 11. Written as DNA, the CDR3 is TGTGCCAGCAGCGTGAACAGGGGAGTGGGCTACGAGCAGTACTTC. This codes for CASSVNRGVGYEQYF.

Of note for this clone: Distinct nucleotide sequences in the sample also encode this CDR3. This sequence joins TRBV6-5 and TRBJ1-2, with a possible D match to TRBD1 (5 bases). The CDR3 length is 10 residues. CDR1 is MNHEY, CDR2 SVGAGI, per germline. V was pared by 6 bases and J by 6 bases, with 5 bases between. CDR3 sequence: CASRGDGYTF. The CDR3 DNA follows: TGTGCCAGCAGGGGGGATGGCTACACCTTC.

This clone was counted a single time. The chain combines TRBV5-1 with TRBJ1-3, with 8 bases aligning to TRBD1. The CDR3 spans 17 residues. The V gene end was trimmed by 4 bases and the J gene end by 0 bases; junction bases not matched to a gene: 9. Germline assignment: CDR1 SGHRS and CDR2 YFSETQ. CDR3: CASSHGQGMSSGNTIYF. The CDR3 DNA sequence: TGCGCCAGCAGCCACGGACAGGGTATGAGCTCTGGAAACACCATATATTTT.

V and J are TRBV15 and TRBJ1-5, with 8 nucleotides matching TRBD1. The germline V gene encodes CDR1 LNHNV and CDR2 YYDKDF (reference sequence). Trimming took 5 bases from V and 5 from J; bases not matched to a gene: 8. The CDR3 totals 15 residues. The CDR3 DNA follows: TGTGCCACCAGCCAATCGGACAGGGCACATCAGCCCCAGCATTTT. Translating gives CATSQSDRAHQPQHF.

The J gene is TRBJ1-2, the V gene TRBV9; D is uncertain. The CDR3 is 14 residues long. CDR1 and CDR2 (germline): SGDLS, YYNGEE. V gave up 0 bases and J gave up 3 bases, with 9 bases separating them. DNA of the CDR3: TGTGCCAGCAGCGTAGGGGTATTGGACTATGGCTACACCTTC. Protein: CASSVGVLDYGYTF.

Of note for this clone: Compared with germline, one end of the junction differs, possibly owing to a read error. The chain recombines TRBV6-6 with TRBJ1-4; TRBD1 agrees at 9 bases. The CDR3 is made up of 14 amino acids. Germline loops: CDR1 MNHNY, CDR2 SVGAGI (reference sequence). The CDR3 protein is CASSSIPGQGSSTF. The CDR3 coding sequence is TGTGCCAGCAGTTCCATCCCGGGACAGGGATCGTCCACTTTT.

This chain joins TRBV14 and TRBJ2-3, with D unclear. CDR3 length: 13 amino acids. Trimming pared 3 bases from V and 6 bases from J, leaving 10 bases between. Germline loops: CDR1 SGHDN, CDR2 FVKESK. The DNA of the CDR3 is TGTGCCAGCAGCCAGGCATCTCAGGATACGCAGTATTTT. This codes for CASSQASQDTQYF.

The chain is built from TRBV29-1 and TRBJ2-3, with a weak D call TRBD2 (5 bases). Germline-derived CDR1 and CDR2 are SQVTM and ANQGSEA. Trimming stripped 8 bases from V and 6 bases from J, with 21 bases between. The CDR3 contains 14 residues. In DNA form, the CDR3 reads TGCAGCAATCGGGGATTCCCACCCGGTGATACGCAGTATTTT. This translates into CSNRGFPPGDTQYF.

The gene calls are TRBV28 and TRBJ2-1, with 8 bases matching TRBD1. Germline V gives CDR1 MDHEN, CDR2 SYDVKM. This CDR3 has 15 amino acids. V was clipped by 5 bases and J by 8 bases; unmatched bases: 11. The chain's CDR3 is CASSPGTGQIHEQFF. The CDR3 nucleotides read TGTGCCAGCAGTCCCGGGACAGGACAGATCCATGAGCAGTTCTTC.

Remarks on this clone: Other DNA sequences in the same sample also yield this CDR3. The chain uses TRBV7-2 and TRBJ2-7, with D perhaps TRBD1 (6 bases). CDR3 length: 11 amino acids. Trimming removed 4 bases at V and 7 bases at J, with 8 bases between. Germline-derived CDR1 and CDR2 are SGHTA and FQGNSA. CDR3 DNA sequence: TGTGCCAGCAGCTCGGGGACAGAGCAGTACTTC. Amino acid sequence: CASSSGTEQYF.

J is TRBJ2-1 and V is TRBV19; D unclear. The length of the CDR3 is 11 residues. Germline CDR1 and CDR2: LNHDA and SQIVND (reference sequence). Trimming took 6 bases from V and 10 from J, leaving 10 bases between them. CDR3 sequence reads: CASRAVSEQFF. The CDR3 DNA sequence: TGTGCCAGTAGGGCTGTATCGGAGCAGTTCTTC.

A note on this clone: The same CDR3 also results from other DNA sequences found in this sample. This chain connects TRBV9 to TRBJ2-5; a possible D gene is TRBD1 (6 bases). The V and J ends lost 4 bases and 2 bases respectively, with 12 bases between them. CDR3 size: 14 residues. The germline V gene has CDR1 SGDLS and CDR2 YYNGEE. Written as DNA, the CDR3 is TGTGCCAGCAGCCCACGACAGGTTCAAGAGACCCAGTACTTC. Protein sequence: CASSPRQVQETQYF. Complete variable domain (other parts from reference TRBV9 and TRBJ2-5): DSGVTQTPKHLITATGQRVTLRCSPRSGDLSVYWYQQSLDQGLQFLIQYYNGEERAKGNILERFSAQQFPDLHSELNLSSLELGDSALYFCASSPRQVQETQYFGPGTRLLVL.

There are a few counts of this clone. V and J are TRBV19 and TRBJ2-1, with a possible D match to TRBD2 (5 bases). The CDR3 extends over 14 amino acids. CDR1 and CDR2 (germline): LNHDA, SQIVND (reference sequence). Trimming cost V 10 bases and J 8 bases, with 21 bases left between them. CDR3 region: CATTAERALDEQFF. The CDR3 coding sequence is TGTGCCACCACCGCAGAGAGGGCCCTGGATGAGCAGTTCTTC.

This chain uses TRBV5-6 with TRBJ2-7; D is perhaps TRBD2 (5 bases). Germline V CDR1 and CDR2: SGHDT, YYEEEE. The CDR3 length is 13 residues. Between the trimmed V and J ends, which lost 3 bases and 3 bases, there was a span of 10 bases. CDR3 sequence (DNA): TGTGCCAGCAGCTCATACGGGGACTACGAGCAGTACTTC. This sequence encodes CASSSYGDYEQYF.

To note about this clone: This CDR3 is also generated by other DNA sequences in the sample. The chain has TRBV6-5 and TRBJ2-7; TRBD1 matches at 7 bases. The V gene's germline CDR1 is MNHEY and CDR2 SVGAGI. The CDR3 is made up of 15 amino acids. V trimming: 4 bases; J trimming: 1 base; junction bases outside the gene matches: 7. This CDR3 is CASSSADRMSYEQYF. CDR3 in DNA: TGTGCCAGCAGTTCCGCGGACAGGATGTCCTACGAGCAGTACTTC.

The chain recombines TRBV28 with TRBJ2-2; a weak D match, TRBD2 (5 bases). This CDR3 has 12 amino acids. V shed 8 bases and J shed 5 bases, with 9 bases lying between them. Germline V gives CDR1 MDHEN, CDR2 SYDVKM. CDR3 in DNA: TGTGCCAGCGGGGAGAGGACCGGGGAGCTGTTTTTT. Translation: CASGERTGELFF. Combining the CDR3 with reference TRBV28 and TRBJ2-2 gives the whole variable domain DVKVTQSSRYLVKRTGEKVFLECVQDMDHENMFWYRQDPGLGLRLIYFSYDVKMKEKGDIPEGYSVSREKKERFSLILESASTNQTSMYLCASGERTGELFFGEGSRLTVL.